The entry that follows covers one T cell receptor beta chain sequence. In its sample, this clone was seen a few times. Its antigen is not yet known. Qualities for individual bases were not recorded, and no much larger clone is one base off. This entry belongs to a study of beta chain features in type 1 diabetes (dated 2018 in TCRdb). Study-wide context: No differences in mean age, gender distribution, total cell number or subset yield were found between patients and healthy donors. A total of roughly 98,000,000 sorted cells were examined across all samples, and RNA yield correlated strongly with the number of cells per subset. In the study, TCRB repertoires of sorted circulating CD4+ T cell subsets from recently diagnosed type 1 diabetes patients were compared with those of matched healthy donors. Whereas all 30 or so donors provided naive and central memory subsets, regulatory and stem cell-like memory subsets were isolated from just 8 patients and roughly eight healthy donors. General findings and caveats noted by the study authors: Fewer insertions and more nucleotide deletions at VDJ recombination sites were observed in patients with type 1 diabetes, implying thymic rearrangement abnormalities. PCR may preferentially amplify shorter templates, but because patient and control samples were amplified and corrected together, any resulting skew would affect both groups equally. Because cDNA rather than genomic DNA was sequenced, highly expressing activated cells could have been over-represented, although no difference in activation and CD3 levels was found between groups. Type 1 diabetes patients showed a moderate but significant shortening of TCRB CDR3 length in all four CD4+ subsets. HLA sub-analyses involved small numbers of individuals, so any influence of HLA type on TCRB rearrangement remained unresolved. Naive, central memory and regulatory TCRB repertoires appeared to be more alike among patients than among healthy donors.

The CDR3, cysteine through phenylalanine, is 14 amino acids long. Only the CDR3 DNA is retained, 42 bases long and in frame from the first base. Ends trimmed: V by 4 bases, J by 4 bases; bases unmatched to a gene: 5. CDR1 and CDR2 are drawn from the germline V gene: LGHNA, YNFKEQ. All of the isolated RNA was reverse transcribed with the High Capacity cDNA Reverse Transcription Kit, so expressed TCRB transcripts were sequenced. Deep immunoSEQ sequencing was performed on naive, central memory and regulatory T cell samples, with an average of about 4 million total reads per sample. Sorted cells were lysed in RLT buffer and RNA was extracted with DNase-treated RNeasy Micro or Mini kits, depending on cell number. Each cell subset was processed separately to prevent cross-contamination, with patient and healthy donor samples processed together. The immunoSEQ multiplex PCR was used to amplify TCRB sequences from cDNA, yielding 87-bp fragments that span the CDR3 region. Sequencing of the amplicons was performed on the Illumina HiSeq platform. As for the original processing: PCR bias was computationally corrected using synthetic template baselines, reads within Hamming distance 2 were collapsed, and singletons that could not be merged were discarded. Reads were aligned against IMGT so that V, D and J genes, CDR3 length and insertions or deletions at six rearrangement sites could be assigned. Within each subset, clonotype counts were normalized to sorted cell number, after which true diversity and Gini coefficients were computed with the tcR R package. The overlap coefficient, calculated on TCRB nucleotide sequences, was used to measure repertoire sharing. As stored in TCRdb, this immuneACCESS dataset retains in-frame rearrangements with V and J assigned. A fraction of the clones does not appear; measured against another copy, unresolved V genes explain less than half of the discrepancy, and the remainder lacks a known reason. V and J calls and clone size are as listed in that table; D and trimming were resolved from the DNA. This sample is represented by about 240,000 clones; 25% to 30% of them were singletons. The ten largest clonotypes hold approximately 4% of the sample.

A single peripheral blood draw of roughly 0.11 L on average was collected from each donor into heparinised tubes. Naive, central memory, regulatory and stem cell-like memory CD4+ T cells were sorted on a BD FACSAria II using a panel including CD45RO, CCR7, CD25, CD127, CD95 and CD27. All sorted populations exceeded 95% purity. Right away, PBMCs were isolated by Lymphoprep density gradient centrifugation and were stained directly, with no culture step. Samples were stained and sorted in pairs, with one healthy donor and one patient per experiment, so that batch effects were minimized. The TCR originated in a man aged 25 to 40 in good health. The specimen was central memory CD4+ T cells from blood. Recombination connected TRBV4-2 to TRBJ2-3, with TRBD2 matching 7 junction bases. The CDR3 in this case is CASSPGLVADTQYF. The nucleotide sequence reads TGTGCCAGCAGCCCCGGACTAGTTGCAGATACGCAGTATTTT.